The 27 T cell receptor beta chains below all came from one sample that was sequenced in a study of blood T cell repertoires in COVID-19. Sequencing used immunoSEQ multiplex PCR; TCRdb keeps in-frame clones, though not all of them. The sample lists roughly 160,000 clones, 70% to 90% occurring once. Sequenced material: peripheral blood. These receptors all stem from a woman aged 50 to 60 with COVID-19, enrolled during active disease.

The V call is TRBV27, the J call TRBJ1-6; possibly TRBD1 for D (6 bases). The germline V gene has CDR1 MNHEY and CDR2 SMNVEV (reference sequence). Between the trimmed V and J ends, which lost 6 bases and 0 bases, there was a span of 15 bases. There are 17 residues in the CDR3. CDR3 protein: CASSPLGQSSYNSPLHF. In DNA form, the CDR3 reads TGTGCCAGCAGCCCCCTGGGACAAAGCTCCTATAATTCACCCCTCCACTTT.

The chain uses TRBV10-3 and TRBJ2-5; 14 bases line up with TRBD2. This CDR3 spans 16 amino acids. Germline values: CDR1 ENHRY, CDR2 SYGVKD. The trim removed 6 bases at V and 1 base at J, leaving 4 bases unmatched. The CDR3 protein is CAISRTSGGSQETQYF. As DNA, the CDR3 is TGTGCCATCAGCCGGACTAGCGGGGGGTCCCAAGAGACCCAGTACTTC.

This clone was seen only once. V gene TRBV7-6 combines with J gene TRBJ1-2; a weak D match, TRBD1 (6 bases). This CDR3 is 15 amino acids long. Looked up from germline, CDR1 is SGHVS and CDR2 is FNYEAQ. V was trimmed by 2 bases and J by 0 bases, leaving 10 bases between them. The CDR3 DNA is TGTGCCAGCAGCTTATTCTCAGGGGCTAACTATGGCTACACCTTC. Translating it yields CASSLFSGANYGYTF.

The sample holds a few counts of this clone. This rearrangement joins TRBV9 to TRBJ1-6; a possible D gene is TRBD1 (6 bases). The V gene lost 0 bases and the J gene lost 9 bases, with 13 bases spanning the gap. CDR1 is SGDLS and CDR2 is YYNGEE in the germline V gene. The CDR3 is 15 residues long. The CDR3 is CASSVDPGVASPLHF. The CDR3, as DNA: TGTGCCAGCAGCGTAGACCCAGGGGTGGCTTCACCCCTCCACTTT. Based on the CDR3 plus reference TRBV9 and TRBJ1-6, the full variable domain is DSGVTQTPKHLITATGQRVTLRCSPRSGDLSVYWYQQSLDQGLQFLIQYYNGEERAKGNILERFSAQQFPDLHSELNLSSLELGDSALYFCASSVDPGVASPLHFGNGTRLTVT.

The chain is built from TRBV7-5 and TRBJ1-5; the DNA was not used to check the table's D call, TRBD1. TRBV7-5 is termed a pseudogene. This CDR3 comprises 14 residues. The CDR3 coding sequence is TGTGTCAGAAGCCTACAGGGTCGCAATCAGCCCCAGCATTTT. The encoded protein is CVRSLQGRNQPQHF.

CDR3 DNA sequence: TGTGCCATCAGTGAAGCGGGGGGGCAAGTTGAGCAGTTCTTC. It codes for CAISEAGGQVEQFF. V is TRBV10-3 and J is TRBJ2-1; 10 positions match TRBD2. The CDR3 extends over 14 amino acids. The germline gives CDR1 ENHRY, CDR2 SYGVKD. The J segment lost 9 bases and the V segment lost 3 bases, leaving 5 bases of the junction unmatched.

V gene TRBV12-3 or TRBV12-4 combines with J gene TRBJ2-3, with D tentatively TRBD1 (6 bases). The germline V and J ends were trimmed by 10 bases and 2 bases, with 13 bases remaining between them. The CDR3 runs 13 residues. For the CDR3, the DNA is TGTGCCACCGTGCAGGGGTTCACAGATACGCAGTATTTT. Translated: CATVQGFTDTQYF.

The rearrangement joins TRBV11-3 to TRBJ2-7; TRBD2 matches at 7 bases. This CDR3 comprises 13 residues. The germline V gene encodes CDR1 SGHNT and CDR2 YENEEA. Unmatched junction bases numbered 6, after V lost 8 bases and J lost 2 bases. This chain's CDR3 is CASGLAAPYEQYF. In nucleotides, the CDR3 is TGTGCCAGCGGTCTAGCGGCCCCCTACGAGCAGTACTTC.

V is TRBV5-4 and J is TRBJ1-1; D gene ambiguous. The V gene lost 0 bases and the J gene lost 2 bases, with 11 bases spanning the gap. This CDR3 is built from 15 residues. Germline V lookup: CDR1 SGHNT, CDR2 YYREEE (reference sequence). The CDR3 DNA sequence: TGTGCCAGCAGCTTGGGAGGGCAATTTAACACTGAAGCTTTCTTT. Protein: CASSLGGQFNTEAFF.

The CDR3 here is CASSQDRQTNTGELFF. The CDR3 DNA reads as TGCGCCAGCAGCCAAGACAGGCAAACGAACACCGGGGAGCTGTTTTTT. This rearrangement joins TRBV4-3 to TRBJ2-2; D call uncertain. Per germline, CDR1 LGHNA and CDR2 YSLEER. The CDR3 length is 16 residues. Between the trimmed V and J ends, which lost 0 bases and 0 bases, there was a span of 8 bases.

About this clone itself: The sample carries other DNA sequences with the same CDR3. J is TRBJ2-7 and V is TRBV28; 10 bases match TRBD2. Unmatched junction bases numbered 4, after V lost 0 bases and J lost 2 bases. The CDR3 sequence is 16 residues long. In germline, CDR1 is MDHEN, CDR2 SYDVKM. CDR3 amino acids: CASSLWASGGPYEQYF. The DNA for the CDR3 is TGTGCCAGCAGTTTATGGGCTAGCGGGGGTCCCTACGAGCAGTACTTC.

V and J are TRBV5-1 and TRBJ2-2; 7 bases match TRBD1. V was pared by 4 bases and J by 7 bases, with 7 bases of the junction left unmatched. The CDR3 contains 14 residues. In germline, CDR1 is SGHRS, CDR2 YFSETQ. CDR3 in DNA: TGCGCCAGCAGCCTAGACAGGGTCGGCGGGGAGCTGTTTTTT. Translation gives CASSLDRVGGELFF. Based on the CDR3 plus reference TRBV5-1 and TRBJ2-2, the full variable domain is KAGVTQTPRYLIKTRGQQVTLSCSPISGHRSVSWYQQTPGQGLQFLFEYFSETQRNKGNFPGRFSGRQFSNSRSEMNVSTLELGDSALYLCASSLDRVGGELFFGEGSRLTVL.

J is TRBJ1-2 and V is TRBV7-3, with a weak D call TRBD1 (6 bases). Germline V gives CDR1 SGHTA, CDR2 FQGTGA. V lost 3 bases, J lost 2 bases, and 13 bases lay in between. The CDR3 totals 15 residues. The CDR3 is CASSLLGRGNYGYTF. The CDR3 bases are TGTGCCAGCAGCTTGTTGGGGAGGGGGAACTATGGCTACACCTTC. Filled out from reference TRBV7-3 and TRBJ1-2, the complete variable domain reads GAGVSQTPSNKVTEKGKYVELRCDPISGHTALYWYRQSLGQGPEFLIYFQGTGAADDSGLPNDRFFAVRPEGSVSTLKIQRTERGDSAVYLCASSLLGRGNYGYTFGSGTRLTVV.

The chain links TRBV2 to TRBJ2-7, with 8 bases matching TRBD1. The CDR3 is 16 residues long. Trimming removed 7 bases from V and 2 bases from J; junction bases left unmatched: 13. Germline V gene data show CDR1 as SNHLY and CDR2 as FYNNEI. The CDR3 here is CASTQRGRDRTYEQYF. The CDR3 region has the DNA TGTGCCAGCACCCAACGAGGCCGGGACAGGACCTACGAGCAGTACTTC.

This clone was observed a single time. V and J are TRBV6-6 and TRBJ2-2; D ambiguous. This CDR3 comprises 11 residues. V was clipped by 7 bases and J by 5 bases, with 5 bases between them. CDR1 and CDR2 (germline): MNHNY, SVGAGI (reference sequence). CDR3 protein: CASTLTGELFF. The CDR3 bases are TGTGCCAGCACTCTGACCGGGGAGCTGTTTTTT.

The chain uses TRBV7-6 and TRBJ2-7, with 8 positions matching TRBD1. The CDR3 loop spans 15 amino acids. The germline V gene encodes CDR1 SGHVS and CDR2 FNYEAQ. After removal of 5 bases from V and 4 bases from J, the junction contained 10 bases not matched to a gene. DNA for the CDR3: TGTGCCAGCAGCCTAGGACAGGGTTTTGTTTACGAGCAGTACTTC. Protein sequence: CASSLGQGFVYEQYF.

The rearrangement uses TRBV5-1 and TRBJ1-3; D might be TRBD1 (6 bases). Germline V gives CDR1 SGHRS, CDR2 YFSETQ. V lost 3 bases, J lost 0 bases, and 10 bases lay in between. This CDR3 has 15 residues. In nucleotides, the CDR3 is TGCGCCAGCAGCTCGGACAGTCACTCTGGAAACACCATATATTTT. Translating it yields CASSSDSHSGNTIYF.

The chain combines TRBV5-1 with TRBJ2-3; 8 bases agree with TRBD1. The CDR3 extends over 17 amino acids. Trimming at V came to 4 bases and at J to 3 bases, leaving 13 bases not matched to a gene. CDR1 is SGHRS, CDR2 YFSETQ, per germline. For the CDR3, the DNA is TGCGCCAGCAGCGAACAACCCGGGACAGGAGGTACAGATACGCAGTATTTT. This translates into CASSEQPGTGGTDTQYF.

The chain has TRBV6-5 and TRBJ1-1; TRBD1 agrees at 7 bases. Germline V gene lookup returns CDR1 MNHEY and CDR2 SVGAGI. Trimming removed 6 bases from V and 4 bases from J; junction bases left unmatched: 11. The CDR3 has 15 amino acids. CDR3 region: CASRQTGLGGTEAFF. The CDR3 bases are TGTGCCAGCAGACAGACAGGGCTCGGAGGCACTGAAGCTTTCTTT.

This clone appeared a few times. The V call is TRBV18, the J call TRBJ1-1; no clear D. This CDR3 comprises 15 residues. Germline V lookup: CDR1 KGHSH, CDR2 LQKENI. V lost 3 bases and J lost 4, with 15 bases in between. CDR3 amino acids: CASSPFDKTATEAFF. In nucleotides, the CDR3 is TGTGCCAGCTCACCTTTCGACAAGACGGCCACTGAAGCTTTCTTT.

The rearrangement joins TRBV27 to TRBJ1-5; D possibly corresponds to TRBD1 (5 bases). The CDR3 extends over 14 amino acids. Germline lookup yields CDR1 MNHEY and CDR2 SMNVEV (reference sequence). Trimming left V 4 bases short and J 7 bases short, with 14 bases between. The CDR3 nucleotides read TGTGCCAGCAGTTCCGGGGGGTCGGCCCAGCCCCAGCATTTT. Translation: CASSSGGSAQPQHF.

CDR3 DNA sequence: TGTGCCATCAGTGACCAACAGGGTTCCTATGGCTACACCTTC. Translating gives CAISDQQGSYGYTF. The chain is built from TRBV10-3 and TRBJ1-2, with D tentatively TRBD1 (6 bases). Germline CDR1 reads ENHRY; CDR2 reads SYGVKD. The CDR3 totals 14 residues. The V gene lost 3 bases and the J gene lost 4 bases, with 12 bases spanning the gap.

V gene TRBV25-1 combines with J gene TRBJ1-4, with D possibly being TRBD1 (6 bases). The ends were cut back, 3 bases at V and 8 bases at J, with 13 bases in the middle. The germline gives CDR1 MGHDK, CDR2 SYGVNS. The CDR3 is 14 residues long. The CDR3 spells CASSDSTGKEKLFF. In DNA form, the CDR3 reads TGTGCCAGCAGTGATTCCACAGGGAAGGAAAAACTGTTTTTT. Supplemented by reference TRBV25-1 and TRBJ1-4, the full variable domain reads EADIYQTPRYLVIGTGKKITLECSQTMGHDKMYWYQQDPGMELHLIHYSYGVNSTEKGDLSSESTVSRIRTEHFPLTLESARPSHTSQYLCASSDSTGKEKLFFGSGTQLSVL.

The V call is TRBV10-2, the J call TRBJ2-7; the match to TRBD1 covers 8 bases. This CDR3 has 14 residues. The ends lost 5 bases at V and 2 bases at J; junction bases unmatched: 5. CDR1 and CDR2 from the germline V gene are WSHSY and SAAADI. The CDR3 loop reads CASSPGQATYEQYF. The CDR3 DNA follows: TGCGCCAGCAGTCCGGGACAGGCAACCTACGAGCAGTACTTC.

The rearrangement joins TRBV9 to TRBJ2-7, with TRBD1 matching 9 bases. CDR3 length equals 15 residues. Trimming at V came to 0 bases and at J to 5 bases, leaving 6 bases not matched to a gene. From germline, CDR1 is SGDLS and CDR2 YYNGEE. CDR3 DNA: TGTGCCAGCAGCGTAGAAGGGGACAGGGCCAACGAGCAGTACTTC. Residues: CASSVEGDRANEQYF.

The DNA of the CDR3 is TGTGCCAGCAGCGCCCGGGGGGGGACGAAAAAACTGTTTTTT. Its translation: CASSARGGTKKLFF. The chain uses TRBV3-1 (or the pseudogene TRBV3-2) and TRBJ1-4; TRBD1 is a possible D gene (5 bases). This CDR3 contains 14 residues. V lost 5 bases, J lost 9 bases, and 16 bases lay in between. Germline V CDR1 and CDR2: LGHDT, YNNKEL (reference sequence).

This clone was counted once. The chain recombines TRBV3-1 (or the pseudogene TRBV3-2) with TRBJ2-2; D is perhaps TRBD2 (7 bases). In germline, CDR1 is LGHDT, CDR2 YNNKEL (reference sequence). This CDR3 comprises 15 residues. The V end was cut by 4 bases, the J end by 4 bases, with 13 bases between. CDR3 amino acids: CASSPRGAGTGELFF. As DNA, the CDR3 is TGTGCCAGCAGCCCTCGGGGGGCGGGCACCGGGGAGCTGTTTTTT.